The 25 T cell receptor beta chains reported below all come from one sample, sequenced in a study of OX40 agonist ivuxolimab in advanced cancers. Profiling relied on immunoSEQ multiplex PCR, and the TCRdb table lists in-frame clones only, not all of them. The sample shows roughly 79,000 clones, 80% to 95% of them seen only once. This material consisted of CD4+ or CD8+ T cells sorted from blood, taken in a trial of the OX40 agonist ivuxolimab. The origin of the receptors is an adult with an advanced solid tumor such as melanoma, head and neck, liver or kidney cancer.

V and J are TRBV13 and TRBJ2-3; TRBD2 agrees at 10 bases. Germline V CDR1 and CDR2: PRHDT, FYEKMQ (reference sequence). The CDR3 covers 15 residues. V lost 4 bases to trimming and J lost 4 bases; unmatched junction nucleotides: 5. The CDR3 loop reads CASSSAGGRADTQYF. The CDR3 DNA is TGTGCCAGCAGCTCAGCGGGGGGGCGGGCAGATACGCAGTATTTT.

The chain links TRBV4-1 to TRBJ1-5; D not resolved. Deletions cut 4 bases from V and 0 bases from J, with 10 bases between. This CDR3 region has 15 residues. From germline, CDR1 is MGHRA and CDR2 YSYEKL. CDR3 sequence: CASSLAGYSNQPQHF. The CDR3 DNA reads as TGCGCCAGCAGCCTTGCAGGATATAGCAATCAGCCCCAGCATTTT.

This chain joins TRBV7-9 and TRBJ1-6, with TRBD1 as a possible D gene (5 bases). Germline V CDR1 and CDR2: SEHNR, FQNEAQ (reference sequence). This CDR3 is built from 18 residues. V lost 1 base and J 3 bases, leaving 16 bases between the germline ends. The CDR3 nucleotides read TGTGCCAGCAGCTTAGGGGGGTGGGGTAAAGGCTATAATTCACCCCTCCACTTT. Encoded protein: CASSLGGWGKGYNSPLHF. The full variable domain, its missing parts supplied by reference TRBV7-9 and TRBJ1-6, is DTGVSQNPRHKITKRGQNVTFRCDPISEHNRLYWYRQTLGQGPEFLTYFQNEAQLEKSRLLSDRFSAERPKGSFSTLEIQRTEQGDSAMYLCASSLGGWGKGYNSPLHFGNGTRLTVT.

The V and J genes are TRBV27 and TRBJ2-7; 7 bases are shared with TRBD2. From germline, CDR1 is MNHEY and CDR2 SMNVEV (reference sequence). The CDR3 has 13 residues. The trim removed 4 bases at V and 5 bases at J, leaving 5 bases unmatched. The CDR3 DNA follows: TGTGCCAGCAGTTACGGGGGGACCAACGAGCAGTACTTC. It translates to CASSYGGTNEQYF.

By frequency in the sample, this clone is medium-sized. The rearrangement uses TRBV27 and TRBJ2-7; 7 nucleotides agree with TRBD1. Germline V gene lookup returns CDR1 MNHEY and CDR2 SMNVEV (reference sequence). J was trimmed by 2 bases and V by 6 bases; bases with no gene match: 10. CDR3 length: 15 residues. CDR3 sequence reads: CASRVTPGQTYEQYF. The CDR3 nucleotides read TGTGCCAGCAGGGTAACACCGGGACAGACCTACGAGCAGTACTTC.

The chain is built from TRBV9 and TRBJ2-1; 8 bases are a match to TRBD2. CDR3 size: 16 residues. V shed 4 bases and J 4 bases; nucleotides not matched to a gene: 10. Germline loops: CDR1 SGDLS, CDR2 YYNGEE. The CDR3 coding sequence is TGTGCCAGCAGCCCGCCCGGGGGGGCCGGATACAATGAGCAGTTCTTC. Protein sequence: CASSPPGGAGYNEQFF.

The J gene is TRBJ2-1, the V gene TRBV5-1; 11 bases align to TRBD2. Germline trimming cut 5 bases from V and 7 bases from J; bases unmatched to any gene: 5. CDR1 and CDR2 (germline): SGHRS, YFSETQ. The CDR3 consists of 14 residues. CDR3: CASRSSGGINEQFF. The CDR3 nucleotides are TGCGCCAGCAGGTCTAGCGGGGGGATTAATGAGCAGTTCTTC.

V and J are TRBV6-5 and TRBJ1-1, with 11 bases identical to TRBD1. Trimming cost V 4 bases and J 1 base; bases outside gene matches: 5. The CDR3 consists of 16 residues. Germline V gene data show CDR1 as MNHEY and CDR2 as SVGAGI. The CDR3, as DNA: TGTGCCAGCAGTTCAGGACAGGGGGCGCGGAACACTGAAGCTTTCTTT. Its protein product is CASSSGQGARNTEAFF.

The V gene is TRBV29-1, the J gene TRBJ2-7; 7 positions agree with TRBD2. The germline V gene encodes CDR1 SQVTM and CDR2 ANQGSEA. CDR3 length equals 15 residues. With V trimmed by 0 bases and J by 1 base, 6 bases remained unmatched. CDR3 DNA sequence: TGCAGCGTTGAAGACCAAGGGGAGGGTTCCTACGAGCAGTACTTC. This translates into CSVEDQGEGSYEQYF.

The V gene is TRBV7-9, the J gene TRBJ2-3, with 10 positions matching TRBD2. Germline V gene lookup returns CDR1 SEHNR and CDR2 FQNEAQ (reference sequence). With 4 bases clipped from V and 9 bases from J, the junction kept 16 bases outside the gene matches. This CDR3 is built from 17 residues. CDR3 nucleotides: TGTGCCAGCAGCTCTCCTGGCCTAGCGGGGGTGGGTGGGACGCAGTATTTT. Translation gives CASSSPGLAGVGGTQYF.

The rearrangement joins TRBV5-6 to TRBJ2-7; D ambiguous. The germline V and J ends were trimmed by 1 base and 5 bases, with 7 bases remaining between them. CDR3 size: 12 residues. From germline, CDR1 is SGHDT and CDR2 YYEEEE. The CDR3 DNA is TGTGCCAGCAGCTTGTGGGTGGACGAGCAGTACTTC. It encodes CASSLWVDEQYF.

J is TRBJ1-1 and V is TRBV5-1; 8 bases are shared with TRBD1. The V gene's germline CDR1 is SGHRS and CDR2 YFSETQ. The CDR3 length is 15 residues. J lost 4 bases, V lost 4 bases, and 9 bases had no gene match. The CDR3 reads CASSAGQGMGTEAFF. In DNA, the CDR3 is TGCGCCAGCAGCGCTGGACAGGGAATGGGCACTGAAGCTTTCTTT.

The chain is built from TRBV13 and TRBJ2-2, with 12 bases matching TRBD2. J was trimmed by 5 bases and V by 4 bases; bases with no gene match: 14. Per germline, CDR1 PRHDT and CDR2 FYEKMQ (reference sequence). This CDR3 has 19 amino acids. This chain's CDR3 is CASSYRTSGALRVTGELFF. CDR3 DNA: TGTGCCAGCAGCTACCGGACTAGCGGGGCCCTGCGGGTTACCGGGGAGCTGTTTTTT.

This clone was counted a single time. This sequence joins TRBV13 and TRBJ2-3; 9 bases align to TRBD1. Germline loops: CDR1 PRHDT, CDR2 FYEKMQ (reference sequence). The CDR3 runs 16 residues. V gave up 5 bases and J gave up 3 bases; unmatched junction bases: 9. CDR3 in amino acids: CASSTRQGDRTDTQYF. The DNA of the CDR3 is TGTGCCAGCAGCACCCGACAGGGGGACCGGACAGATACGCAGTATTTT.

V and J are TRBV4-3 and TRBJ2-3; D is possibly TRBD2 (6 bases). The V and J ends lost 1 base and 2 bases respectively, with 13 bases between them. Germline V lookup: CDR1 LGHNA, CDR2 YSLEER. This CDR3 spans 16 amino acids. The CDR3 loop reads CASSQGGGEYTDTQYF. CDR3 sequence (DNA): TGCGCCAGCAGCCAAGGGGGCGGGGAATACACAGATACGCAGTATTTT.

V is TRBV7-9 and J is TRBJ2-3; 9 bases match TRBD1. V gave up 1 base and J gave up 2 bases; unmatched junction bases: 4. Germline assignment: CDR1 SEHNR and CDR2 FQNEAQ (reference sequence). This CDR3 has 16 amino acids. Here the CDR3 DNA reads TGTGCCAGCAGCTTAGTTGGGACAGGGCCCACAGATACGCAGTATTTT. It codes for CASSLVGTGPTDTQYF.

The CDR3 region is CASSLGTGWNEKLFF. Here the CDR3 DNA reads TGTGCCAGCAGTCTGGGGACAGGGTGGAATGAAAAACTGTTTTTT. The rearrangement links TRBV27 to TRBJ1-4; 9 nucleotides match TRBD1. V shed 5 bases and J 5 bases; nucleotides not matched to a gene: 6. Germline V gives CDR1 MNHEY, CDR2 SMNVEV (reference sequence). The CDR3 consists of 15 residues.

This chain connects TRBV27 to TRBJ1-1, with D tentatively TRBD1 (6 bases). This CDR3 has 15 residues. Trimming stripped 0 bases from V and 5 bases from J, with 13 bases between. Germline CDR1 reads MNHEY; CDR2 reads SMNVEV (reference sequence). CDR3 bases: TGTGCCAGCAGTTTATCTGTGACAGGCCTTACTGAAGCTTTCTTT. This translates into CASSLSVTGLTEAFF.

Here the CDR3 reads CASSWGREQYF. For the CDR3, the DNA is TGTGCCAGCAGCTGGGGGCGCGAGCAGTACTTC. This rearrangement joins TRBV5-5 to TRBJ2-7, with a tentative D call TRBD1 (6 bases). Germline V gene lookup returns CDR1 SGHKS and CDR2 YYEKEE (reference sequence). This CDR3 is 11 amino acids long. With 3 bases removed from V and 6 bases from J, the gap between germline ends came to 7 bases.

This rearrangement joins TRBV28 to TRBJ2-5; D may be TRBD2 (5 bases). The end of the DNA aligns better with TRBJ2-7, so the J call may be wrong. The CDR3 runs to 16 residues. Germline V gene data show CDR1 as MDHEN and CDR2 as SYDVKM. CDR3 sequence (DNA): TGTGCCAGCAGTCCCTTTGACCCTTCGGCGGGTTACGAGCAGTACTTC. Translation gives CASSPFDPSAGYEQYF.

This chain joins TRBV12-5 and TRBJ2-7, with a tentative D call TRBD2 (7 bases). Germline values: CDR1 LGHNT, CDR2 FRNRAP. This CDR3 contains 14 residues. The V end was cut by 7 bases, the J end by 5 bases, with 18 bases between. CDR3 bases: TGTGCTAGTGCCCCGGGGGGCGCGACGGACGAGCAGTACTTC. It yields the protein CASAPGGATDEQYF.

This clone was counted once. The rearrangement joins TRBV4-2 to TRBJ2-3; maybe TRBD2 (5 bases). Germline assignment: CDR1 LGHNA and CDR2 YNFKEQ. V lost 1 base and J 4 bases, leaving 15 bases between the germline ends. This CDR3 has 16 residues. In DNA, the CDR3 is TGTGCCAGCAGCCAAGCCGCGGCGAGCGGCCCAGATACGCAGTATTTT. Translating it yields CASSQAAASGPDTQYF.

The chain carries TRBV6-5 and TRBJ1-2, with D possibly TRBD1 on 5 matching bases. The CDR3 spans 16 residues. CDR1 and CDR2 from the germline V gene are MNHEY and SVGAGI. The V and J ends lost 2 bases and 4 bases respectively, with 17 bases between them. CDR3 nucleotides: TGTGCCAGCAGTTACGCCGGGACTGAAAAGAGCTATGGCTACACCTTC. Its protein is CASSYAGTEKSYGYTF.

This chain joins TRBV30 and TRBJ2-3, with TRBD1 matching 11 bases. This CDR3 region has 15 residues. Germline loops: CDR1 GTSNPN, CDR2 SVGIG (reference sequence). In DNA form, the CDR3 reads TGTGCGCGGACAGGGGGCGGGTCTAGCACAGATACGCAGTATTTT. Translating gives CARTGGGSSTDTQYF.

V and J are TRBV29-1 and TRBJ2-3; unclear D gene. The CDR3 has 10 residues. Germline CDR1 and CDR2: SQVTM and ANQGSEA. Trimming stripped 7 bases from V and 6 bases from J, with 8 bases between. CDR3 sequence (DNA): TGCAGCGCGTGGGTGGATACGCAGTATTTT. Amino acid sequence: CSAWVDTQYF.